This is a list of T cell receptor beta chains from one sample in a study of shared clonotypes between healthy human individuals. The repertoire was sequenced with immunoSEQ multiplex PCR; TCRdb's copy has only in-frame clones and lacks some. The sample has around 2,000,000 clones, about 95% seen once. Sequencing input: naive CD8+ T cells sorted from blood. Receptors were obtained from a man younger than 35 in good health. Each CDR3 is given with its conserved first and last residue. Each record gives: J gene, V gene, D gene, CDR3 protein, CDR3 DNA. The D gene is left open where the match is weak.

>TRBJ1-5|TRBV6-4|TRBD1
CASSVVVRTGGNQPQHF
TGTGCCAGCAGCGTTGTTGTAAGGACAGGAGGCAATCAGCCCCAGCATTTT
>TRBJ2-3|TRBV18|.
CASSPLEPTDTQYF
TGTGCCAGCTCACCTCTAGAACCCACAGATACGCAGTATTTT
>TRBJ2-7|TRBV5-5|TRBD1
CASSWTGTYEQYF
TGTGCCAGCAGCTGGACAGGGACTTACGAGCAGTACTTC
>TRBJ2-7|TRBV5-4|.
CASSFIFGSAYEQYF
TGTGCCAGCAGCTTCATTTTCGGGTCAGCCTACGAGCAGTACTTC
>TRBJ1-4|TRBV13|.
CASSLPSGEKLFF
TGTGCCAGCAGCTTACCTTCAGGGGAAAAACTGTTTTTT
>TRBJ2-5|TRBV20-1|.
CITRGETQYF
TGCATCACACGGGGGGAGACCCAGTACTTC
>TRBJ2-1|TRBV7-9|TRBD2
CASSLRAGVYNEQFF
TGTGCCAGCAGCTTAAGAGCGGGAGTTTACAATGAGCAGTTCTTC
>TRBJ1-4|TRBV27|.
CASSLSTGLNEKLFF
TGTGCCAGCAGTTTATCGACAGGCCTGAATGAAAAACTGTTTTTT
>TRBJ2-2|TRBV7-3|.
CASSFDSGDGELFF
TGTGCCAGCAGCTTCGATTCTGGGGACGGGGAGCTGTTTTTT
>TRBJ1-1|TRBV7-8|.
CASRRGGGNTEAFF
TGTGCCAGCAGGAGAGGGGGGGGAAACACTGAAGCTTTCTTT
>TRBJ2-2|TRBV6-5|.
CASSPGPGGELFF
TGTGCCAGCAGCCCCGGACCCGGAGGGGAGCTGTTTTTT